A single sample gave rise to the 28 T cell receptor beta chains below, sequenced in a study of blood T cell repertoires in COVID-19. Assay used: immunoSEQ multiplex PCR; TCRdb lists only in-frame clones, some missing. The sample includes 400,000 to 500,000 clones, 70% to 90% of them seen just once. What was sequenced was PBMCs or T cells enriched from blood (not recorded which). The receptor set was obtained from a woman between 18 and 30 years old who had been exposed to COVID-19.

V is TRBV5-1 and J is TRBJ1-1, with TRBD1 as a possible D gene (6 bases). The CDR3 has 13 residues. Per germline, CDR1 SGHRS and CDR2 YFSETQ. V was pared by 2 bases and J by 4 bases, with 9 bases between. The CDR3 here is CASSFTGSTEAFF. In DNA form, the CDR3 reads TGCGCCAGCAGCTTCACAGGGAGCACTGAAGCTTTCTTT.

The chain has TRBV13 and TRBJ2-7; weak D call: TRBD2 (5 bases). Trimming pared 0 bases from V and 3 bases from J, leaving 15 bases between. The CDR3 is 16 amino acids. Germline lookup yields CDR1 PRHDT and CDR2 FYEKMQ (reference sequence). The CDR3 region is CASSLGAFGLHYEQYF. The CDR3 DNA follows: TGTGCCAGCAGCTTAGGAGCGTTTGGACTGCACTACGAGCAGTACTTC.

This chain links TRBV4-1 with TRBJ2-5; TRBD2 matches 8 bases. This CDR3 has 15 residues. Germline loops: CDR1 MGHRA, CDR2 YSYEKL. J was trimmed by 4 bases and V by 1 base; bases with no gene match: 5. The CDR3 sequence is CASSQVLSGGETQYF. The CDR3 bases are TGCGCCAGCAGCCAAGTCCTGAGCGGGGGAGAGACCCAGTACTTC.

The gene calls are TRBV7-6 and TRBJ2-2; TRBD2 matches at 10 bases. The V gene end was trimmed by 2 bases and the J gene end by 4 bases; junction bases not matched to a gene: 7. CDR1 and CDR2 from the germline V gene are SGHVS and FNYEAQ. The CDR3 contains 17 residues. In DNA, the CDR3 is TGTGCCAGCAGCTTATATGAGCGGGAGGGCCCCACCGGGGAGCTGTTTTTT. This encodes CASSLYEREGPTGELFF.

This chain connects TRBV11-2 to TRBJ2-5, with 10 nucleotides matching TRBD2. Trimming at V came to 2 bases and at J to 4 bases, leaving 7 bases not matched to a gene. This CDR3 comprises 16 residues. Germline CDR1 is SGHAT and CDR2 is FQNNGV. For the CDR3, the DNA is TGTGCCAGCAGCTTAAGGAGCGGGAGGGCCTCAGAGACCCAGTACTTC. It yields the protein CASSLRSGRASETQYF.

This chain connects TRBV6-5 to TRBJ2-5; TRBD2 is a possible D gene (6 bases). This CDR3 has 14 amino acids. The V end was cut by 2 bases, the J end by 0 bases, with 7 bases between. Germline-derived CDR1 and CDR2 are MNHEY and SVGAGI. The chain's CDR3 is CASSYGGYQETQYF. The CDR3 DNA reads TGTGCCAGCAGTTACGGGGGGTACCAAGAGACCCAGTACTTC.

This clone was found once. The chain has TRBV7-9 and TRBJ1-4, with D perhaps TRBD1 (6 bases). Trimming removed 8 bases from V and 2 bases from J, with 9 bases in between. Germline V lookup: CDR1 SEHNR, CDR2 FQNEAQ (reference sequence). The CDR3 runs 13 residues. The CDR3 nucleotides read TGTGCCAGCTGGACAGCCACTAATGAAAAACTGTTTTTT. The encoded protein is CASWTATNEKLFF.

The rearrangement uses TRBV7-2 and TRBJ2-7; TRBD2 matches at 8 bases. V lost 8 bases to trimming and J lost 1 base; unmatched junction nucleotides: 7. The germline gives CDR1 SGHTA, CDR2 FQGNSA. This CDR3 comprises 14 residues. CDR3 protein: CASGSGLASYEQYF. The CDR3 region has the DNA TGTGCCAGCGGGAGCGGACTAGCTTCCTACGAGCAGTACTTC.

J is TRBJ2-7 and V is TRBV5-1; TRBD1 might be the D (5 bases). Germline V CDR1 and CDR2: SGHRS, YFSETQ. The CDR3 is 19 amino acids. Deletions cut 9 bases from V and 2 bases from J, with 33 bases between. The CDR3 sequence: CATKGAGFGPPYEPYEQYF. CDR3 DNA sequence: TGCGCCACCAAGGGCGCAGGGTTTGGTCCCCCCTATGAGCCCTACGAGCAGTACTTC.

Here the CDR3 DNA reads TGTGCCAGCAGCCAAGCAAGCGGGCTTCAAGAGACCCAGTACTTC. Translation gives CASSQASGLQETQYF. The chain is built from TRBV4-2 and TRBJ2-5; a possible D gene is TRBD2 (6 bases). Looked up from germline, CDR1 is LGHNA and CDR2 is YNFKEQ. Deletions cut 1 base from V and 2 bases from J, with 11 bases between. This CDR3 has 15 amino acids.

The rearrangement uses TRBV5-1 and TRBJ2-7; D is perhaps TRBD2 (5 bases). CDR1 is SGHRS and CDR2 is YFSETQ in the germline V gene. The CDR3 spans 13 residues. The ends were cut back, 3 bases at V and 6 bases at J, with 13 bases in the middle. As DNA, the CDR3 is TGCGCCAGCAGCTGGACTTCTTCGGGCGAGCAGTACTTC. Protein: CASSWTSSGEQYF.

This clone appeared a few times. The chain carries TRBV7-6 and TRBJ2-2; D not resolved. Germline V gene lookup returns CDR1 SGHVS and CDR2 FNYEAQ. Between the trimmed V and J ends, which lost 2 bases and 5 bases, there was a span of 6 bases. The CDR3 is made up of 13 amino acids. In nucleotides, the CDR3 is TGTGCCAGCAGCTTAACCGAGACCGGGGAGCTGTTTTTT. Amino acid sequence: CASSLTETGELFF.

V and J are TRBV5-4 and TRBJ2-1; 15 bases align to TRBD2. Germline values: CDR1 SGHNT, CDR2 YYREEE (reference sequence). The CDR3 spans 17 residues. Trimming cost V 4 bases and J 8 bases; bases outside gene matches: 10. CDR3 bases: TGTGCCAGCAGCCCGGAACAGGGACTAGCGGGGGGCGATGAGCAGTTCTTC. Translating it yields CASSPEQGLAGGDEQFF.

The chain has TRBV5-1 and TRBJ2-3, with 7 bases that match TRBD2. The CDR3 is 13 residues long. Germline V CDR1 and CDR2: SGHRS, YFSETQ. The ends lost 4 bases at V and 3 bases at J; junction bases unmatched: 2. The chain's CDR3 is CASSPGGTDTQYF. As DNA, the CDR3 is TGCGCCAGCAGCCCCGGGGGGACAGATACGCAGTATTTT.

CDR3 nucleotide sequence: TGTGCCAGCAGTTACTGGGACAGGGAATACAATGAGCAGTTCTTC. This gives the protein CASSYWDREYNEQFF. This chain joins TRBV6-6 and TRBJ2-1; 9 bases fit TRBD1. Germline trimming cut 1 base from V and 4 bases from J; bases unmatched to any gene: 2. Germline V CDR1 and CDR2: MNHNY, SVGAGI (reference sequence). CDR3 length equals 15 residues.

The chain links TRBV6-2 or TRBV6-3 to TRBJ1-5; weak D call: TRBD1 (6 bases). This CDR3 comprises 18 residues. V lost 3 bases and J lost 0, with 18 bases in between. Per germline, CDR1 MNHEY and CDR2 SVGEGT. The CDR3 DNA is TGTGCCAGCAGTTATCCCTTTGGGACACTGGATAGCAATCAGCCCCAGCATTTT. Translation gives CASSYPFGTLDSNQPQHF.

V usage is TRBV19 and J usage is TRBJ2-3; 10 bases map to TRBD2. CDR1 and CDR2 from the germline V gene are LNHDA and SQIVND (reference sequence). The CDR3 is 17 amino acids. Unmatched junction bases numbered 6, after V lost 3 bases and J lost 0 bases. CDR3 DNA sequence: TGTGCCAGTAGTATTGGAGCGGGAGGGCAAAGCACAGATACGCAGTATTTT. Translating it yields CASSIGAGGQSTDTQYF. Looking up the rest from reference TRBV19 and TRBJ2-3 gives the full variable domain: DGGITQSPKYLFRKEGQNVTLSCEQNLNHDAMYWYRQDPGQGLRLIYYSQIVNDFQKGDIAEGYSVSREKKESFPLTVTSAQKNPTAFYLCASSIGAGGQSTDTQYFGPGTRLTVL.

The CDR3 coding sequence is TGTGCCAGCAGCTCCAGGGTTTATGGCTACACCTTC. Translation: CASSSRVYGYTF. The genes are TRBV5-6 and TRBJ1-2; the D gene is possibly TRBD1 (5 bases). Looked up from germline, CDR1 is SGHDT and CDR2 is YYEEEE. The V end was cut by 3 bases, the J end by 5 bases, with 8 bases between. CDR3 length equals 12 residues.

The V call is TRBV3-1 (or the pseudogene TRBV3-2), the J call TRBJ2-7; 7 nucleotides line up with TRBD1. The germline V gene encodes CDR1 LGHDT and CDR2 YNNKEL (reference sequence). With 3 bases clipped from V and 3 bases from J, the junction kept 8 bases outside the gene matches. The CDR3 spans 15 residues. CDR3 DNA sequence: TGTGCCAGCAGCCACTGGGACAGAACGAGCTACGAGCAGTACTTC. This gives the protein CASSHWDRTSYEQYF.

This chain joins TRBV3-1 (or the pseudogene TRBV3-2) and TRBJ1-1; 7 nucleotides agree with TRBD1. The CDR3 has 14 amino acids. Germline V gene sequence: CDR1 LGHDT, CDR2 YNNKEL (reference sequence). J was trimmed by 2 bases and V by 5 bases; bases with no gene match: 5. The CDR3 here is CASSSEGGNTEAFF. For the CDR3, the DNA is TGTGCCAGCAGCTCGGAAGGGGGCAACACTGAAGCTTTCTTT.

The CDR3 DNA is TGCAGTGCTAGTCCGGGACAGTTCAATGAGCAGTTCTTC. Its protein is CSASPGQFNEQFF. The chain joins TRBV20-1 to TRBJ2-1, with 7 bases identical to TRBD1. The CDR3 contains 13 residues. V lost 3 bases and J lost 6; bases outside the gene matches: 5. From germline, CDR1 is DFQATT and CDR2 SNEGSKA (reference sequence).

The V gene is TRBV15, the J gene TRBJ2-7; no clear D. CDR1 and CDR2 (germline): LNHNV, YYDKDF (reference sequence). V lost 3 bases, J lost 3 bases, and 15 bases lay in between. CDR3 length equals 15 residues. CDR3 coding DNA: TGTGCCACCAGCAGGGAAAGACGGGTCGACTACGAGCAGTACTTC. It is translated as CATSRERRVDYEQYF. Variable domain in full (rest from reference TRBV15 and TRBJ2-7): DAMVIQNPRYQVTQFGKPVTLSCSQTLNHNVMYWYQQKSSQAPKLLFHYYDKDFNNEADTPDNFQSRRPNTSFCFLDIRSPGLGDTAMYLCATSRERRVDYEQYFGPGTRLTVT.

The chain joins TRBV7-2 to TRBJ1-4; no clear D gene. The CDR3 consists of 13 residues. Trimming removed 5 bases at V and 14 bases at J, with 18 bases between. CDR1 and CDR2 from the germline V gene are SGHTA and FQGNSA. CDR3 residues: CASSRQTGIRLFF. DNA for the CDR3: TGTGCCAGCAGCCGCCAAACGGGTATACGGCTGTTTTTT.

The chain couples TRBV5-3 to TRBJ1-4, with 9 nucleotides matching TRBD1. Being an ORF, TRBV5-3 has a function that is uncertain. V shed 3 bases and J 8 bases; nucleotides not matched to a gene: 8. This CDR3 has 15 residues. Here the CDR3 DNA reads TGTGCCAGAAGCTCCCCCGGGACAGGGATCGAAAAACTGTTTTTT. Protein: CARSSPGTGIEKLFF.

As regards this clone: Other DNA sequences in the sample encode the same CDR3. The chain links TRBV3-1 (or the pseudogene TRBV3-2) to TRBJ1-4, with unresolved D. V was pared by 4 bases and J by 0 bases, with 6 bases between. This CDR3 comprises 14 residues. Germline-derived CDR1 and CDR2 are LGHDT and YNNKEL (reference sequence). The CDR3, as DNA: TGTGCCAGCAGCCCCCGTGCAACTAATGAAAAACTGTTTTTT. It codes for CASSPRATNEKLFF.

In its sample, this clone was seen once. The V call is TRBV28, the J call TRBJ2-1; 9 bases match TRBD1. From germline, CDR1 is MDHEN and CDR2 SYDVKM. V lost 6 bases, J lost 2 bases, and 8 bases stayed unmatched. The CDR3 is 16 amino acids. As DNA, the CDR3 is TGTGCCAGCAGCCAGGGACAGGGATATGCCTACAATGAGCAGTTCTTC. Its protein product is CASSQGQGYAYNEQFF.

This clone was counted only a few times. The chain is built from TRBV5-4 and TRBJ2-1, with 9 nucleotides matching TRBD2. The germline V gene has CDR1 SGHNT and CDR2 YYREEE (reference sequence). The CDR3 has 14 amino acids. The V segment lost 5 bases and the J segment 6 bases; nucleotides outside the gene matches: 6. CDR3: CASRLLAGLNEQFF. Here the CDR3 DNA reads TGTGCCAGCAGGCTCCTAGCGGGGCTCAATGAGCAGTTCTTC. The variable domain in full, with the rest retrieved from reference TRBV5-4 and TRBJ2-1, is ETGVTQSPTHLIKTRGQQVTLRCSSQSGHNTVSWYQQALGQGPQFIFQYYREEENGRGNFPPRFSGLQFPNYSSELNVNALELDDSALYLCASRLLAGLNEQFFGPGTRLTVL.

The chain joins TRBV2 to TRBJ1-1; D unresolved. V lost 6 bases to trimming and J lost 5 bases, with 16 bases between them. Germline CDR1 and CDR2: SNHLY and FYNNEI. This CDR3 spans 14 amino acids. CDR3 loop: CASSSDGQWTEAFF. CDR3 coding DNA: TGTGCCAGCAGCAGCGACGGTCAGTGGACTGAAGCTTTCTTT.